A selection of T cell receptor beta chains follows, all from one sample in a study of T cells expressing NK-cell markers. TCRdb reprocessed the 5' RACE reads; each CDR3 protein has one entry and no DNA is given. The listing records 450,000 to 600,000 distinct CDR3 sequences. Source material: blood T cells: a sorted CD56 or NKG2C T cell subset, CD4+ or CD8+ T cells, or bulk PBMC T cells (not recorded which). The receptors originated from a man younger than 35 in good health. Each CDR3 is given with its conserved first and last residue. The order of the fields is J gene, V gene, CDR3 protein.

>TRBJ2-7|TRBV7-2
CASSTRQVSYEQYF
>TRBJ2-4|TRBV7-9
CASSLGSAVDPKNIQYF
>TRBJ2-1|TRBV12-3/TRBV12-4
CASSLRDYDNEQFF
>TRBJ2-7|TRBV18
CASSPSGRTPGEQYF
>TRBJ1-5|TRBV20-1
CSGGSGNQPQHF
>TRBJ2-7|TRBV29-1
CSVEDTGGHEQYF
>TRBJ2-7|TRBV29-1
CSVERGEIEQYF
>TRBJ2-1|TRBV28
CASSLGGPAGGRGYNEQFF
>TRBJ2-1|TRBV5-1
CASSPGLAGWAEQFF
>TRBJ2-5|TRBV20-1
CSARVTGTQETQYF
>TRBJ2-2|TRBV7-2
CASSLIAGQGYTGELFF
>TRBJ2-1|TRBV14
CASSHLSGTSYNEQFF
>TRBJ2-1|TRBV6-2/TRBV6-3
CASSPSPGLAGAYEQFF
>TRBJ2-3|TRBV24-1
CATSRRGTGTDTQYF
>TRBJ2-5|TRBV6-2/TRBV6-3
CASKEITGDMYF
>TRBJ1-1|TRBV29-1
CSVEMDRANTEAFF
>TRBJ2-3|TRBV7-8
CASSRPTGGRIDTQYF
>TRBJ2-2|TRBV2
CASSNGLASSGELFF
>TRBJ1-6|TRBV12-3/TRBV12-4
CASRNRGLNSPLHF
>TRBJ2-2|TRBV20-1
CSARTGTRAGELFF
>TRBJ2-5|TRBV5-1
CASSVGQGIETQYF
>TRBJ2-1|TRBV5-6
CASSLFREIGNEQFF
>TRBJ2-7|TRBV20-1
CSAYHPDRVYEQYF
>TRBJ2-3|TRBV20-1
CSARDGSGTDTQYF
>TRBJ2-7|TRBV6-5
CASSSRLQGGYEQYF
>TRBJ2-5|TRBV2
CASSRRLAGATIKETQYF
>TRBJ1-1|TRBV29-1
CSVEVFHRVRRETFF
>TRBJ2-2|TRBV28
CASLRDSNTGELFF
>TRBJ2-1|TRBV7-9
CASRAGPTGYNEQFF
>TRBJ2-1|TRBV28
CASSSLRRSTGIDEQFF
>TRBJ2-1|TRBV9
CASSVALTVSSYNEQFF
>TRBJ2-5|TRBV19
CASRDSRLAWQETQYF
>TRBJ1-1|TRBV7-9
CASSQAVQAFF
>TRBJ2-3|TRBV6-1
CASRHYLRTDTQYF
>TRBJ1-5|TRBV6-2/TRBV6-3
CASSTPGFLNQPQHF
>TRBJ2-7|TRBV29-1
CSVELRTGGPREQYF
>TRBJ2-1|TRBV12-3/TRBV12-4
CASSPGWRSGEQFF
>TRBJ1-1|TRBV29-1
CSVERRGEDTEAFF
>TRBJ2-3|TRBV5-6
CASSPGLAGYFTDTQYF
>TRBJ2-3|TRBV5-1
CASSLAGFTDTQYF
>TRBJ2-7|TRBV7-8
CASSLPQAGAEQYF
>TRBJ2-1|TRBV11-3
CASSQTPSGVLNEQFF
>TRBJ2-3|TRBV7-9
CASSLTLKLSTDTQYF
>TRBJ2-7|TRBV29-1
CSVVAGPTYEQYF
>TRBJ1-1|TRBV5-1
CASSPRTTLNTEAFF
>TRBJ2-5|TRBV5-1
CASSGNLAGVETQYF
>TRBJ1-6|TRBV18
CASSPGAENSPLHF
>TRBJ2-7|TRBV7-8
CASSLARTGIGAYEQYF
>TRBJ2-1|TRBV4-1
CASSQVGLAGGPNEQFF
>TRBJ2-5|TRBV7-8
CASSLPQGRKTQYF